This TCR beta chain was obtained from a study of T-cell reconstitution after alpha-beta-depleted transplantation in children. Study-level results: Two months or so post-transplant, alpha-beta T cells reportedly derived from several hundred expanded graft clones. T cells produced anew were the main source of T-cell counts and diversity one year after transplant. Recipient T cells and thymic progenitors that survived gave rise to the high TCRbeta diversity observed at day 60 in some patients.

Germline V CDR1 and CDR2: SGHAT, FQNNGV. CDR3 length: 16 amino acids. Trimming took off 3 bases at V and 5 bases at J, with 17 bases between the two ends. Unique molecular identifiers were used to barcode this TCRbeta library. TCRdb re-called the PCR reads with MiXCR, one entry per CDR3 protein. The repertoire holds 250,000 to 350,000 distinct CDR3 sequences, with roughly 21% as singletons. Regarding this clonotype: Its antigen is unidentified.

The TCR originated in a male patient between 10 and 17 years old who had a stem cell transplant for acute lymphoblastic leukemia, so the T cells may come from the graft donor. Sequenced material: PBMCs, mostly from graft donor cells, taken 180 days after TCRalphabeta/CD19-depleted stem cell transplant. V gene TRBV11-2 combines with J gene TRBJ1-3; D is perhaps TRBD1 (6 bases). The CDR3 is CASSFPPYRDRNTIYF. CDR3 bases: TGTGCCAGCAGCTTCCCCCCTTACAGGGATAGAAACACCATATATTTT.